A single sample gave rise to the 31 T cell receptor beta chains below, sequenced in a study of cytomegalovirus exposure and HLA in healthy donors. The PCR employed 60 Vbeta primers together with 13 Jbeta primers. TCRdb keeps only in-frame clones here, not all; method: immunoSEQ multiplex PCR. This specimen shows approximately 200,000 clones; the ten leading clones hold 0.65% to 0.75%. The specimen sequenced was PBMCs. These receptors all stem from a boy younger than 18 in good health and CMV-seronegative.

The chain is built from TRBV5-8 and TRBJ2-3; 10 bases agree with TRBD1. Germline CDR1 SGHTS, CDR2 YDEGEE. The J segment lost 4 bases and the V segment lost 1 base, leaving 3 bases of the junction unmatched. This CDR3 is built from 15 residues. DNA for the CDR3: TGTGCCAGCAGCTTGTCTGGACAGGGGGCAGATACGCAGTATTTT. Residues: CASSLSGQGADTQYF.

This rearrangement joins TRBV30 to TRBJ2-1; 15 bases are shared with TRBD2. Unmatched junction bases numbered 7, after V lost 3 bases and J lost 7 bases. The CDR3 has 16 amino acids. Germline assignment: CDR1 GTSNPN and CDR2 SVGIG (reference sequence). Written as DNA, the CDR3 is TGTGCCTGGAGCGGACTAGCGGGGGGGAATATTAATGAGCAGTTCTTC. Amino acid sequence: CAWSGLAGGNINEQFF.

The rearrangement joins TRBV19 to TRBJ1-1; D unclear. Germline values: CDR1 LNHDA, CDR2 SQIVND (reference sequence). V gave up 3 bases and J gave up 2 bases, with 10 bases separating them. This CDR3 is 14 amino acids long. CDR3 in DNA: TGTGCCAGTAGTATGGGTGCGGGTAACACTGAAGCTTTCTTT. Encoded protein: CASSMGAGNTEAFF. The variable domain in full, completed from reference TRBV19 and TRBJ1-1, reads DGGITQSPKYLFRKEGQNVTLSCEQNLNHDAMYWYRQDPGQGLRLIYYSQIVNDFQKGDIAEGYSVSREKKESFPLTVTSAQKNPTAFYLCASSMGAGNTEAFFGQGTRLTVV.

The V call is TRBV2, the J call TRBJ2-7; 9 nucleotides line up with TRBD1. With V trimmed by 6 bases and J by 1 base, 4 bases remained unmatched. CDR1 and CDR2 (germline): SNHLY, FYNNEI. The CDR3 consists of 14 residues. The CDR3 DNA sequence: TGTGCCAGCAGCACAGGGGGCCAATCCTACGAGCAGTACTTC. It encodes CASSTGGQSYEQYF.

V usage is TRBV4-1 and J usage is TRBJ1-2, with TRBD1 as a possible D gene (6 bases). V lost 0 bases and J lost 5, with 16 bases in between. Germline V CDR1 and CDR2: MGHRA, YSYEKL. CDR3 length: 16 amino acids. Here the CDR3 DNA reads TGCGCCAGCAGCCAAGATGCGTCAGGACAGACTTATGGCTACACCTTC. It yields the protein CASSQDASGQTYGYTF.

The chain combines TRBV13 with TRBJ2-7; 9 nucleotides align to TRBD1. Germline-derived CDR1 and CDR2 are PRHDT and FYEKMQ (reference sequence). V shed 3 bases, J shed 2 bases, and the junction held 8 bases outside the gene matches. The CDR3 totals 16 residues. CDR3: CASSLGNRGRTYEQYF. The CDR3 nucleotides read TGTGCCAGCAGCTTGGGGAACAGGGGGCGAACCTACGAGCAGTACTTC.

The V call is TRBV7-2, the J call TRBJ2-7, with 7 bases fitting TRBD1. Germline lookup yields CDR1 SGHTA and CDR2 FQGNSA. Unmatched junction bases numbered 8, after V lost 9 bases and J lost 6 bases. CDR3 length: 12 amino acids. CDR3 sequence: CASSGGNREQYF. The CDR3 nucleotides are TGTGCCAGTTCAGGGGGAAATCGCGAGCAGTACTTC.

V gene TRBV4-2 combines with J gene TRBJ2-3, with 13 bases fitting TRBD2. From germline, CDR1 is LGHNA and CDR2 YNFKEQ. Unmatched junction bases numbered 11, after V lost 6 bases and J lost 8 bases. CDR3 length: 16 amino acids. Written as DNA, the CDR3 is TGTGCCAGCAGTAACCCGGGACTAGCGGGGTCGGGTACGCAGTATTTT. It codes for CASSNPGLAGSGTQYF.

On this clone: This CDR3 is also generated by other DNA sequences in the sample. V is TRBV6-4 and J is TRBJ2-1; TRBD2 matches at 9 bases. The CDR3 runs 15 residues. Trimming removed 0 bases from V and 3 bases from J; junction bases left unmatched: 0. The germline gives CDR1 MRHNA, CDR2 SNTAGT. CDR3 amino acids: CASSDSAGGYNEQFF. In DNA form, the CDR3 reads TGTGCCAGCAGTGACTCAGCGGGGGGCTACAATGAGCAGTTCTTC.

This chain joins TRBV28 and TRBJ1-5; tentatively, D is TRBD1 (5 bases). The CDR3 spans 15 residues. CDR1 MDHEN and CDR2 SYDVKM come from the germline V gene. V was shortened by 2 bases and J by 1 base, with 9 bases between the two germline ends. Here the CDR3 reads CASSLSQGSNQPQHF. In nucleotides, the CDR3 is TGTGCCAGCAGTTTAAGTCAGGGCAGCAATCAGCCCCAGCATTTT.

This sequence joins TRBV4-1 and TRBJ1-2, with a tentative D call TRBD1 (5 bases). Germline CDR1 MGHRA, CDR2 YSYEKL. The CDR3 is made up of 16 amino acids. The V end lost 0 bases, the J end lost 3 bases, and 14 bases lay between the germline ends. CDR3 region: CASSQEFQGRDYGYTF. The CDR3 DNA follows: TGCGCCAGCAGCCAAGAATTTCAGGGCAGGGACTATGGCTACACCTTC.

The chain combines TRBV29-1 with TRBJ1-2; 7 positions match TRBD1. Germline V lookup: CDR1 SQVTM, CDR2 ANQGSEA. The V segment lost 0 bases and the J segment 5 bases; nucleotides outside the gene matches: 9. This CDR3 is 15 amino acids long. As DNA, the CDR3 is TGCAGCGTTGAAGAGACGTACAGGGGTTATTATGGCTACACCTTC. Translation: CSVEETYRGYYGYTF.

Notes on this clone: The junction departs from the called germline gene at one end, perhaps through a read error. The same CDR3 can be traced to other DNA sequences in this sample. V and J are TRBV19 and TRBJ2-7; D remains unclear. Germline loops: CDR1 LNHDA, CDR2 SQIVND (reference sequence). There are 15 residues in the CDR3. CDR3 coding DNA: TGTGCCAGCAGTATAGTTGGGCAGACGAACCACGAGCAGTACTTC. Amino acids: CASSIVGQTNHEQYF.

This chain links TRBV5-6 with TRBJ1-2, with D possibly TRBD1 on 5 matching bases. V was cut by 1 base and J by 5 bases, with 9 bases left in between. Germline CDR1 SGHDT, CDR2 YYEEEE. The CDR3 is 13 residues long. CDR3 sequence: CASSLRGLYGYTF. In nucleotides, the CDR3 is TGTGCCAGCAGCTTGAGGGGTTTATATGGCTACACCTTC.

CDR3 region: CASSTPGGSLINQPQHF. Written as DNA, the CDR3 is TGCGCCAGCAGCACTCCAGGGGGCTCCCTAATTAATCAGCCCCAGCATTTT. The genes are TRBV4-1 and TRBJ1-5; 8 bases fit TRBD1. This CDR3 is 17 amino acids long. V shed 5 bases and J 4 bases; nucleotides not matched to a gene: 13. Germline V gene sequence: CDR1 MGHRA, CDR2 YSYEKL.

This rearrangement joins TRBV5-4 to TRBJ2-5; the D gene is possibly TRBD1 (5 bases). CDR3 length equals 14 residues. The germline gives CDR1 SGHNT, CDR2 YYREEE (reference sequence). The ends were cut back, 3 bases at V and 4 bases at J, with 13 bases in the middle. The chain's CDR3 is CASSSAGLGETQYF. CDR3 nucleotides: TGTGCCAGCAGCTCGGCAGGGTTAGGAGAGACCCAGTACTTC.

This sequence joins TRBV6-1 and TRBJ1-1; TRBD1 agrees at 7 bases. The length of the CDR3 is 13 residues. In germline, CDR1 is MNHNS, CDR2 SASEGT. V trimming: 0 bases; J trimming: 11 bases; junction bases outside the gene matches: 6. The CDR3 here is CASSEAGGQYAFF. In DNA, the CDR3 is TGTGCCAGCAGTGAAGCGGGGGGACAGTACGCTTTCTTT.

The CDR3 region has the DNA TGCGCCAGCAGCCACCAAGATTCGAACAGTAGGCACGAGCAGTACTTC. Translating gives CASSHQDSNSRHEQYF. The chain employs TRBV4-1 and TRBJ2-7; D gene unclear. V lost 3 bases to trimming and J lost 5 bases, with 20 bases between them. This CDR3 spans 16 amino acids. Germline lookup yields CDR1 MGHRA and CDR2 YSYEKL.

The chain couples TRBV6-5 to TRBJ2-7, with 7 bases matching TRBD1. Unmatched junction bases numbered 6, after V lost 0 bases and J lost 4 bases. CDR3 length: 15 residues. Germline values: CDR1 MNHEY, CDR2 SVGAGI. The CDR3 DNA reads as TGTGCCAGCAGTTACTCCGAGACAGGGTGGTACGAGCAGTACTTC. Translated, it gives CASSYSETGWYEQYF.

The CDR3 is CASSPGTGGTGNTIYF. CDR3 bases: TGTGCCAGCAGCCCAGGGACAGGGGGCACTGGAAACACCATATATTTT. The chain links TRBV7-3 to TRBJ1-3, with 12 nucleotides matching TRBD1. CDR3 length: 16 residues. Germline V gene data show CDR1 as SGHTA and CDR2 as FQGTGA. V dropped 5 bases and J dropped 2; count of bases not matched to a gene: 4.

V usage is TRBV5-6 and J usage is TRBJ2-3, with 12 bases that match TRBD2. V lost 4 bases to trimming and J lost 2 bases; unmatched junction nucleotides: 5. The CDR3 spans 16 residues. Germline V gives CDR1 SGHDT, CDR2 YYEEEE. The DNA for the CDR3 is TGTGCCAGCAGCGCCTCTAGCGGGGGGGCCACAGATACGCAGTATTTT. Its translation: CASSASSGGATDTQYF.

The chain uses TRBV28 and TRBJ2-1; 9 bases are shared with TRBD2. V lost 7 bases, J lost 9 bases, and 16 bases stayed unmatched. Per the germline V gene, CDR1 is MDHEN and CDR2 is SYDVKM. The CDR3 extends over 16 amino acids. CDR3 nucleotides: TGTGCCAGCATCCTGCAGGGGTCTAGCGGGGTAGGTGAGCAGTTCTTC. Its protein product is CASILQGSSGVGEQFF.

CDR3 amino acids: CAWSREDTQYF. In DNA form, the CDR3 reads TGTGCCTGGAGCAGGGAAGATACGCAGTATTTT. The chain recombines TRBV30 with TRBJ2-3, with D possibly being TRBD1 (5 bases). Germline lookup yields CDR1 GTSNPN and CDR2 SVGIG (reference sequence). Trimming removed 3 bases at V and 5 bases at J, with 6 bases between. This CDR3 contains 11 residues. The whole variable domain, filled in from reference TRBV30 and TRBJ2-3, reads SQTIHQWPATLVQPVGSPLSLECTVEGTSNPNLYWYRQAAGRGLQLLFYSVGIGQISSEVPQNLSASRPQDRQFILSSKKLLLSDSGFYLCAWSREDTQYFGPGTRLTVL.

This rearrangement joins TRBV4-3 to TRBJ2-1; 10 positions agree with TRBD2. The ends lost 2 bases at V and 4 bases at J; junction bases unmatched: 14. The CDR3 consists of 19 residues. Germline V gives CDR1 LGHNA, CDR2 YSLEER. The CDR3 nucleotides are TGCGCCAGCAGCCAAAAAGGGTGGTACCTAGCGGGGGAATACAATGAGCAGTTCTTC. It translates to CASSQKGWYLAGEYNEQFF.

This chain joins TRBV30 and TRBJ2-1; 10 bases map to TRBD2. The germline V gene has CDR1 GTSNPN and CDR2 SVGIG (reference sequence). The CDR3 has 15 amino acids. V lost 2 bases, J lost 3 bases, and 4 bases stayed unmatched. CDR3 nucleotide sequence: TGTGCCTGGAGTAGGGGGACTAGCGACTACAATGAGCAGTTCTTC. Amino acids: CAWSRGTSDYNEQFF.

This chain links TRBV7-9 with TRBJ2-7; TRBD2 agrees at 9 bases. This CDR3 contains 15 residues. CDR1 and CDR2 (germline): SEHNR, FQNEAQ (reference sequence). V shed 3 bases and J 9 bases; nucleotides not matched to a gene: 12. CDR3: CASSFPGSGGVRQYF. The CDR3, as DNA: TGTGCCAGCAGCTTCCCCGGTAGCGGGGGAGTGAGGCAGTACTTC.

The V call is TRBV4-2, the J call TRBJ2-1; 9 bases line up with TRBD2. Germline V CDR1 and CDR2: LGHNA, YNFKEQ. Trimming cost V 0 bases and J 9 bases; bases outside gene matches: 12. The CDR3 extends over 17 amino acids. CDR3 DNA sequence: TGTGCCAGCAGCCAAGATTGGGCGGGGGGGCCAACATCTGAGCAGTTCTTC. Amino acid sequence: CASSQDWAGGPTSEQFF.

V gene TRBV28 combines with J gene TRBJ1-3, with D hard to call. Germline CDR1 reads MDHEN; CDR2 reads SYDVKM. The CDR3 is 13 amino acids. V lost 2 bases and J lost 5, with 7 bases in between. CDR3 DNA: TGTGCCAGCAGTTTAACAAACAGAAACACCATATATTTT. This sequence encodes CASSLTNRNTIYF.

The chain combines TRBV7-8 with TRBJ1-1; D call uncertain. CDR1 and CDR2 (germline): SGHVS, FQNEAQ. V lost 1 base and J 3 bases, leaving 12 bases between the germline ends. CDR3 length: 15 residues. The DNA for the CDR3 is TGTGCCAGCAGCTTAGTACCGGGGAAGGACACTGAAGCTTTCTTT. It translates to CASSLVPGKDTEAFF.

The chain uses TRBV7-9 and TRBJ1-2; a weak D match, TRBD1 (6 bases). The CDR3 extends over 12 amino acids. V dropped 9 bases and J dropped 7 bases, with 15 bases sitting between them. CDR1 and CDR2 (germline): SEHNR, FQNEAQ (reference sequence). The CDR3 here is CASWSQGSGYTF. The CDR3 DNA sequence: TGTGCCAGTTGGTCCCAGGGGAGTGGCTACACCTTC.

The genes are TRBV30 and TRBJ1-5; D remains ambiguous. The V gene lost 0 bases and the J gene lost 7 bases, with 13 bases spanning the gap. Germline V gene data show CDR1 as GTSNPN and CDR2 as SVGIG (reference sequence). The CDR3 is 14 residues long. Here the CDR3 DNA reads TGTGCCTGGAGTGTTGGCTTGTCCGTGCAGCCCCAGCATTTT. Protein: CAWSVGLSVQPQHF.